This T cell receptor (beta chain) was sequenced for a study of T cells in localized non-small cell lung cancer. Findings and limits, study-wide: Peak T cell clonality was found in uninvolved adjacent lung, exceeding tumor.

This CDR3 contains 15 residues. V was trimmed by 1 base and J by 3 bases, leaving 10 bases between them. Per the germline V gene, CDR1 is LGHNA and CDR2 is YNFKEQ. Of note for this clone: Its antigen is as yet unknown.

Profiling relied on immunoSEQ multiplex PCR, and the TCRdb table lists in-frame clones only, not all of them. The repertoire holds 19,000 or so clones, 88% seen once, with 25% to 35% in the top ten. Here the sequenced sample was peripheral blood mononuclear cells, taken before any cancer treatment. The receptor's source is a male donor aged 60 or over with stage II lung adenocarcinoma. The chain uses TRBV4-2 and TRBJ1-5; D may be TRBD1 (5 bases). The CDR3 sequence is CASSQGKGANQPQHF. In nucleotides, the CDR3 is TGTGCCAGCAGCCAAGGTAAAGGGGCCAATCAGCCCCAGCATTTT.